The 21 T cell receptor beta chains below all came from one sample that was sequenced in a study of identical twins. TCRdb re-analysed the 5' RACE reads in MiXCR, keeping a single row per CDR3 protein. The sample carries around 500,000 distinct CDR3 sequences, approximately 14% recorded once. This sample was also put to use in a study of yellow fever vaccine responses in identical twins.

The sequenced sample was CD4+ T cells sorted from blood. These receptors all stem from a woman between 18 and 29 years old in good health.

V and J are TRBV24-1 and TRBJ2-5; 10 nucleotides agree with TRBD1. V gave up 3 bases and J gave up 1 base; unmatched junction bases: 4. This CDR3 is built from 16 residues. CDR1 KGHDR and CDR2 SFDVKD come from the germline V gene. CDR3 in DNA: TGTGCCACCAGTGATGTCGGGACAGGGGTCCAAGAGACCCAGTACTTC. Its translation: CATSDVGTGVQETQYF.

Only a few counts were recorded for this clonotype. The V gene is TRBV20-1, the J gene TRBJ2-3, with 11 bases identical to TRBD2. This CDR3 region has 16 residues. The V and J ends lost 0 bases and 4 bases, in that order; junction bases with no gene match: 6. CDR1 is DFQATT and CDR2 is SNEGSKA in the germline V gene (reference sequence). CDR3 DNA sequence: TGCAGTGCTAGAGATATCACTAGCGGGAGCGCAGATACGCAGTATTTT. This encodes CSARDITSGSADTQYF.

This clonotype has more than one count but fewer than ten. The V call is TRBV5-1, the J call TRBJ1-1; D is unclear. The V end lost 0 bases, the J end lost 11 bases, and 17 bases lay between the germline ends. From germline, CDR1 is SGHRS and CDR2 YFSETQ. The CDR3 totals 14 residues. The CDR3 spells CASSLDPPGREAFF. DNA for the CDR3: TGCGCCAGCAGCTTGGATCCCCCGGGAAGGGAGGCTTTCTTT.

This clonotype showed up just a few times. The V call is TRBV12-3 or TRBV12-4, the J call TRBJ1-5, with D unresolved. V dropped 3 bases and J dropped 0 bases, with 6 bases sitting between them. The CDR3 extends over 14 amino acids. CDR3 loop: CASSLRNSNQPQHF. CDR3 in DNA: TGTGCCAGCAGTTTGAGGAATAGCAATCAGCCCCAGCATTTT.

This clonotype was counted many times. This chain links TRBV5-1 with TRBJ2-1, with D maybe TRBD2 (6 bases). This CDR3 region has 14 residues. Germline CDR1 and CDR2: SGHRS and YFSETQ. With 1 base removed from V and 10 bases from J, the gap between germline ends came to 15 bases. The CDR3 DNA follows: TGCGCCAGCAGCTTGTGGGGGGAACGCGGGGAGCAGTTCTTC. Translated: CASSLWGERGEQFF.

The rearrangement links TRBV18 to TRBJ1-6; D is ambiguous. The CDR3 length is 12 residues. Germline assignment: CDR1 KGHSH and CDR2 LQKENI. V was clipped by 3 bases and J by 10 bases, with 7 bases between them. CDR3 in amino acids: CASSPPGSPLHF. CDR3 bases: TGTGCCAGCTCACCCCCGGGGTCACCCCTCCACTTT.

CDR3 bases: TGCAGTGCTAGAGCACGTCCGGGACTAGGGGTTTACAATGAGCAGTTCTTC. This translates into CSARARPGLGVYNEQFF. The J gene is TRBJ2-1, the V gene TRBV20-1; TRBD2 matches 8 bases. Unmatched junction bases numbered 12, after V lost 1 base and J lost 4 bases. The CDR3 is 17 amino acids. Germline lookup yields CDR1 DFQATT and CDR2 SNEGSKA (reference sequence).

The chain recombines TRBV24-1 with TRBJ2-1, with D possibly TRBD1 on 5 matching bases. Deletions cut 5 bases from V and 1 base from J, with 8 bases between. Germline V gene lookup returns CDR1 KGHDR and CDR2 SFDVKD. The CDR3 runs 14 residues. The CDR3 loop reads CATSGTRSYNEQFF. The CDR3 coding sequence is TGTGCCACCAGTGGGACACGGTCCTACAATGAGCAGTTCTTC.

This clonotype was detected ten times or more. The chain couples TRBV12-3 or TRBV12-4 to TRBJ2-7; 9 bases align to TRBD1. The J segment lost 3 bases and the V segment lost 5 bases, leaving 5 bases of the junction unmatched. The CDR3 covers 14 residues. CDR3: CASSIQGAHYEQYF. CDR3 nucleotides: TGTGCCAGCAGTATACAGGGGGCACACTACGAGCAGTACTTC.

This clonotype has at least ten counts. The CDR3 region is CATSRDPPLSGVAPDEQYF. Written as DNA, the CDR3 is TGTGCCACCAGCAGAGACCCACCTCTCTCAGGGGTAGCCCCGGACGAGCAGTACTTC. The genes are TRBV15 and TRBJ2-7; maybe TRBD1 (6 bases). The CDR3 length is 19 residues. Deletions cut 0 bases from V and 5 bases from J, with 26 bases between. CDR1 and CDR2 (germline): LNHNV, YYDKDF (reference sequence).

This clonotype was detected only a few times. For the CDR3, the DNA is TGCGCCAGCAGCCTAAAACAGGGATCCTACAATGAGCAGTTCTTC. Protein product: CASSLKQGSYNEQFF. The chain has TRBV4-3 and TRBJ2-1, with D possibly being TRBD1 (6 bases). Between the trimmed V and J ends, which lost 4 bases and 1 base, there was a span of 11 bases. This CDR3 has 15 amino acids. Germline CDR1 LGHNA, CDR2 YSLEER.

The V call is TRBV2, the J call TRBJ2-7; D perhaps matches TRBD2 (6 bases). With 0 bases removed from V and 7 bases from J, the gap between germline ends came to 19 bases. The CDR3 length is 16 residues. Germline-derived CDR1 and CDR2 are SNHLY and FYNNEI. The CDR3 loop reads CASSEAFGSVVEEQYF. CDR3 bases: TGTGCCAGCAGTGAAGCATTCGGGAGCGTCGTCGAAGAGCAGTACTTC.

This clonotype turned up a few times. The chain combines TRBV5-1 with TRBJ2-1; possibly TRBD1 or TRBD2 for D (5 bases each). From germline, CDR1 is SGHRS and CDR2 YFSETQ. The CDR3 has 14 residues. Trimming left V 4 bases short and J 5 bases short, with 13 bases between. The CDR3 region is CASSTGTFDNEQFF. CDR3 nucleotides: TGCGCCAGCAGCACCGGGACCTTTGACAATGAGCAGTTCTTC.

This clonotype was picked up a small number of times. J is TRBJ2-3 and V is TRBV6-2 or TRBV6-3, with D perhaps TRBD2 (6 bases). V dropped 1 base and J dropped 1 base, with 9 bases sitting between them. The germline V gene has CDR1 MNHEY and CDR2 SVGEGT. CDR3 size: 15 residues. The CDR3 nucleotides are TGTGCCAGCAGTTACTTGGCTAGCGGCACAGATACGCAGTATTTT. This gives the protein CASSYLASGTDTQYF.

V and J are TRBV7-6 and TRBJ2-7; a weak D match, TRBD1 (5 bases). V was clipped by 4 bases and J by 0 bases, with 10 bases between them. The CDR3 is 14 residues long. Germline loops: CDR1 SGHVS, CDR2 FNYEAQ. As DNA, the CDR3 is TGTGCCAGCAGCTCGACAGATAGCTCCTACGAGCAGTACTTC. It is translated as CASSSTDSSYEQYF.

The chain is built from TRBV6-1 and TRBJ2-7; D remains ambiguous. The CDR3 loop spans 13 amino acids. The V gene's germline CDR1 is MNHNS and CDR2 SASEGT. The germline V and J ends were trimmed by 1 base and 6 bases, with 10 bases remaining between them. The CDR3 loop reads CASSEGVGREQYF. The DNA for the CDR3 is TGTGCCAGCAGTGAAGGGGTTGGGCGCGAGCAGTACTTC.

V usage is TRBV4-2 and J usage is TRBJ2-4, with 7 bases aligning to TRBD2. Germline CDR1 reads LGHNA; CDR2 reads YNFKEQ. Trimming removed 0 bases from V and 0 bases from J; junction bases left unmatched: 8. The CDR3 length is 18 residues. CDR3 in amino acids: CASSQDVQGGGAKNIQYF. CDR3 DNA sequence: TGTGCCAGCAGCCAAGACGTGCAGGGCGGGGGAGCCAAAAACATTCAGTACTTC.

This clonotype showed up many times. The chain employs TRBV7-2 and TRBJ2-3, with no clear D. This CDR3 spans 13 amino acids. The V and J ends lost 5 bases and 1 base respectively, with 7 bases between them. The germline gives CDR1 SGHTA, CDR2 FQGNSA. The CDR3 is CASSPDGTDTQYF. DNA for the CDR3: TGTGCCAGCAGCCCGGATGGCACAGATACGCAGTATTTT.

The chain recombines TRBV20-1 with TRBJ2-7; TRBD1 aligns across 8 bases. Germline V gives CDR1 DFQATT, CDR2 SNEGSKA (reference sequence). CDR3 length equals 14 residues. The V and J ends lost 3 bases and 2 bases, in that order; junction bases with no gene match: 6. CDR3 protein: CSARGQVLAYEQYF. CDR3 bases: TGCAGTGCTAGGGGACAGGTGTTAGCCTACGAGCAGTACTTC.

This rearrangement joins TRBV18 to TRBJ2-7; D ambiguous. CDR1 and CDR2 from the germline V gene are KGHSH and LQKENI. V was cut by 3 bases and J by 0 bases, with 15 bases left in between. The CDR3 length is 16 residues. This chain's CDR3 is CASSPEETYRSYEQYF. The CDR3 coding sequence is TGTGCCAGCTCACCGGAAGAAACGTACCGCTCCTACGAGCAGTACTTC.

The chain employs TRBV24-1 and TRBJ2-7, with 9 positions matching TRBD1. The V and J ends lost 3 bases and 6 bases, in that order; junction bases with no gene match: 17. The CDR3 has 18 amino acids. Germline assignment: CDR1 KGHDR and CDR2 SFDVKD. The CDR3 DNA follows: TGTGCCACCAGTGATCTTCCATTACCGGGACAGGGTACCGTCGAGCAGTACTTC. It yields the protein CATSDLPLPGQGTVEQYF.